Here is one TCR beta chain with its context. Antigen: not known. The entry originates in a study of cytomegalovirus exposure and HLA in healthy donors. Study-level information: Out of roughly 170 million T cells, an earlier analysis found roughly 100 million unique TCR beta sequences in total.

The study's findings and limits: A later analysis found most CMV-associated TCR beta chains apparently HLA-restricted. Sequencing artifact likely explains a cluster of highly shared sequence variants.

The PCR employed 60 Vbeta primers together with 13 Jbeta primers. The data were produced by immunoSEQ multiplex PCR, yet TCRdb's version contains in-frame clones alone and is incomplete. This table holds some 98,000 clones, roughly a tenth found once. This TCR came from a man over 45 in good health and CMV-seropositive. Input material: PBMCs.

This CDR3 reads CASGATGTDKETQYF. As DNA, the CDR3 is TGTGCCAGCGGCGCCACCGGGACAGATAAGGAGACCCAGTACTTC. The rearrangement joins TRBV2 to TRBJ2-5; TRBD1 matches 7 bases. With V trimmed by 8 bases and J by 5 bases, 14 bases remained unmatched. CDR3 length: 15 amino acids. Germline V gene sequence: CDR1 SNHLY, CDR2 FYNNEI.